The rows below give T cell receptor beta chains drawn from one sample of a study of blood T cell repertoires in COVID-19. The repertoire was sequenced with immunoSEQ multiplex PCR; TCRdb's copy has only in-frame clones and lacks some. There are hundreds of thousands of clones in the sample; 87% occur only once, and roughly a tenth lies in the top ten. Sample: PBMCs or T cells enriched from blood (not recorded which). These receptors were obtained from a woman between 50 and 59 years old who had recovered from COVID-19. The CDR3 runs from the conserved cysteine through the conserved F or W. Fields, in order: J gene, clone size, D gene, V gene, CDR3 protein, CDR3 DNA. A D gene is named only where the DNA matches it firmly. Part of the rows lack a size; the others show once, few, many or a class for expanded clones.

>TRBJ1-2|NA|TRBD1|TRBV5-5
CASSLSGQGAYGYTF
TGTGCCAGCAGCTTGTCTGGACAGGGGGCCTATGGCTACACCTTC
>TRBJ2-5|NA|TRBD2|TRBV4-3
CASSLASGGARETQYF
TGCGCCAGCAGCCTAGCCAGCGGGGGGGCTAGGGAGACCCAGTACTTC
>TRBJ1-3|NA|NA|TRBV9
CASSVAGSGNTIYF
TGTGCCAGCAGCGTAGCAGGCTCTGGAAACACCATATATTTT
>TRBJ2-7|once|NA|TRBV2
CASSEATTYEQYF
TGTGCCAGCAGTGAAGCAACAACCTACGAGCAGTACTTC
>TRBJ2-1|NA|TRBD2|TRBV28
CASSPGTRGSGEQFF
TGTGCCAGCAGTCCCGGGACTAGGGGTTCGGGTGAGCAGTTCTTC
>TRBJ2-7|NA|TRBD2|TRBV7-6
CASSLEASGGYEQYF
TGTGCCAGCAGCTTAGAGGCTAGCGGGGGGTACGAGCAGTACTTC
>TRBJ2-1|NA|TRBD2|TRBV4-1
CASSQVGGSGGEQFF
TGCGCCAGCAGCCAAGTGGGGGGGAGTGGGGGTGAGCAGTTCTTC
>TRBJ2-1|NA|NA|TRBV2
CASSVDRSSYNEQFF
TGTGCCAGCAGTGTTGACAGGAGCTCCTACAATGAGCAGTTCTTC
>TRBJ2-7|NA|TRBD1|TRBV4-3
CASSQGTGTGGDEQYF
TGCGCCAGCAGCCAAGGTACCGGGACAGGGGGCGACGAGCAGTACTTC
>TRBJ1-6|NA|NA|TRBV7-2
CASSRIPSRSSPLHF
TGTGCCAGCAGCAGAATCCCCAGTCGAAGTTCACCCCTCCACTTT
>TRBJ1-5|NA|NA|TRBV19
CASSRIDRRYSNQPQHF
TGTGCCAGTAGTAGAATCGACAGGCGATATAGCAATCAGCCCCAGCATTTT
>TRBJ2-6|NA|NA|TRBV28
CASSLWRFTGPGRGANVLTF
TGTGCCAGCAGTTTATGGCGTTTTACAGGGCCTGGAAGGGGGGCCAACGTCCTGACTTTC
>TRBJ1-1|NA|NA|TRBV2
CASSAQTKNTEAFF
TGTGCCAGCAGTGCACAGACGAAGAACACTGAAGCTTTCTTT
>TRBJ1-3|NA|TRBD1|TRBV5-4
CASSFGTAGNTIYF
TGTGCCAGCAGCTTTGGGACAGCTGGAAACACCATATATTTT
>TRBJ2-3|NA|TRBD2|TRBV19
CASSIDSSGGVSNTQYF
TGTGCCAGTAGTATAGATTCTAGCGGGGGGGTTTCTAATACGCAGTATTTT
>TRBJ1-3|NA|NA|TRBV18
CASSPSVGGAGGNTIYF
TGTGCCAGCTCGCCCAGCGTGGGGGGTGCCGGAGGAAACACCATATATTTT
>TRBJ2-5|NA|TRBD2|TRBV7-2
CASSLVWRGGSSETQYF
TGTGCCAGCAGCTTAGTATGGCGGGGGGGCAGTTCAGAGACCCAGTACTTC
>TRBJ2-7|NA|TRBD2|TRBV7-8
CASSTFSGGMSYEQYF
TGTGCCAGCAGCACCTTTAGCGGGGGGATGTCCTACGAGCAGTACTTC
>TRBJ2-7|NA|TRBD2|TRBV7-9
CASTQLAGGLWQYF
TGTGCCAGCACCCAACTAGCGGGGGGGCTATGGCAGTACTTC
>TRBJ1-1|once|NA|TRBV5-1
CASSFDTASNTEAFF
TGCGCCAGCAGCTTCGACACGGCCTCGAACACTGAAGCTTTCTTT
>TRBJ1-6|once|TRBD1|TRBV11-2
CASSLDQDRRNSPLHF
TGTGCCAGCAGCTTAGATCAGGACAGGAGAAATTCACCCCTCCACTTT
>TRBJ1-4|NA|NA|TRBV3-1/TRBV3-2
CASSQAPSGKLFF
TGTGCCAGCAGCCAAGCCCCGTCCGGAAAACTGTTTTTT
>TRBJ2-7|NA|TRBD1|TRBV12-3/TRBV12-4
CASSLGGGGEQYF
TGTGCCAGCAGTTTAGGAGGGGGCGGCGAGCAGTACTTC
>TRBJ2-1|NA|TRBD2|TRBV3-1/TRBV3-2
CASSQRLAGAGYNEQFF
TGTGCCAGCAGCCAACGACTAGCGGGGGCGGGCTACAATGAGCAGTTCTTC
>TRBJ1-4|NA|NA|TRBV5-1
CASSLAGSATNEKLFF
TGCGCCAGCAGCTTGGCAGGCTCCGCAACTAATGAAAAACTGTTTTTT
>TRBJ2-3|NA|TRBD2|TRBV7-9
CATQRGANTDTQYF
TGTGCCACCCAGCGGGGGGCTAATACAGATACGCAGTATTTT
>TRBJ1-2|NA|NA|TRBV7-2
CASSGLQDDYGYTF
TGTGCCAGCAGCGGCTTACAGGACGACTATGGCTACACCTTC
>TRBJ1-4|NA|NA|TRBV7-2
CASSLVARGNEKLFF
TGTGCCAGCAGCTTAGTTGCAAGGGGGAATGAAAAACTGTTTTTT
>TRBJ1-3|NA|NA|TRBV2
CASSLAGGTGNTIYF
TGTGCCAGCAGTCTCGCGGGGGGCACTGGAAACACCATATATTTT
>TRBJ1-2|NA|NA|TRBV7-2
CASSLGWAGYTF
TGTGCCAGCAGCTTAGGCTGGGCTGGCTACACCTTC
>TRBJ2-1|once|TRBD2|TRBV25-1
CASSELGRDNEQFF
TGTGCCAGCAGCGAACTTGGGAGGGACAATGAGCAGTTCTTC
>TRBJ2-2|NA|TRBD2|TRBV4-1
CASSQLTSGTGNTGELFF
TGCGCCAGCAGCCAACTAACTAGCGGGACCGGTAACACCGGGGAGCTGTTTTTT
>TRBJ2-2|NA|NA|TRBV4-2
CASSHTGMNTGELFF
TGTGCCAGCAGCCATACCGGGATGAACACCGGGGAGCTGTTTTTT
>TRBJ2-2|NA|TRBD2|TRBV10-3
CAIREGIAGDTNTGELFF
TGTGCCATCAGGGAAGGAATAGCGGGAGATACGAACACCGGGGAGCTGTTTTTT
>TRBJ2-7|NA|NA|TRBV6-1
CASSEAGRGWAYEQYF
TGTGCCAGCAGTGAAGCGGGTCGGGGTTGGGCCTACGAGCAGTACTTC
>TRBJ2-1|NA|TRBD2|TRBV4-1
CASSPRTSGGNEQFF
TGCGCCAGCAGCCCTAGGACTAGCGGGGGGAATGAGCAGTTCTTC
>TRBJ1-2|once|NA|TRBV6-1
CASSEDLGGSLGYTF
TGTGCCAGCAGTGAAGATCTCGGGGGGTCCCTTGGCTACACCTTC
>TRBJ2-2|NA|TRBD1|TRBV10-1
CASIKGQGANYTGELFF
TGCGCCAGTATTAAGGGACAGGGGGCAAACTACACCGGGGAGCTGTTTTTT
>TRBJ1-4|NA|NA|TRBV4-1
CASSPSDSLGGELFF
TGCGCCAGCAGCCCATCGGACTCTCTGGGTGGGGAACTGTTTTTT
>TRBJ2-5|NA|NA|TRBV19
CASSMETGLTQYF
TGTGCCAGTAGTATGGAGACAGGATTGACCCAGTACTTC
>TRBJ1-5|once|TRBD1|TRBV19
CASSPRPTGGAIQPQHF
TGTGCCAGTAGTCCCCGACCGACAGGGGGCGCCATCCAGCCCCAGCATTTT
>TRBJ1-5|NA|NA|TRBV19
CASSIAAGSNQPQHF
TGTGCCAGTAGTATAGCGGCAGGCTCCAATCAGCCCCAGCATTTT
>TRBJ1-2|NA|NA|TRBV19
CASRFGSSGRPSNYGYTF
TGTGCCAGTAGATTCGGAAGTTCGGGGAGACCATCTAACTATGGCTACACCTTC
>TRBJ1-4|NA|TRBD1|TRBV2
CASSGQGGREKLFF
TGTGCCAGCAGCGGACAGGGAGGTCGAGAAAAACTGTTTTTT